One sample yielded the 5 T cell receptor beta chains listed below, sequenced in a study of T cell responses to AZD1222 COVID-19 vaccine. Clones were sequenced by immunoSEQ multiplex PCR, and TCRdb holds only the in-frame ones, with some missing. The table includes 65,000 to 95,000 clones, about 84% detected once. The specimen comprised peripheral blood, sampled on day 0 of AZD1222 vaccination. The receptors derive from an adult in good health.

The gene calls are TRBV5-1 and TRBJ1-1; D is ambiguous. CDR3 length equals 14 residues. Germline assignment: CDR1 SGHRS and CDR2 YFSETQ. With 0 bases removed from V and 3 bases from J, the gap between germline ends came to 9 bases. The CDR3 spells CASSLGSSYTEAFF. In DNA form, the CDR3 reads TGCGCCAGCAGCTTGGGTTCCAGCTACACTGAAGCTTTCTTT.

This chain uses TRBV3-1 (or the pseudogene TRBV3-2) with TRBJ2-2; 7 nucleotides agree with TRBD2. Germline V gene lookup returns CDR1 LGHDT and CDR2 YNNKEL (reference sequence). The CDR3 totals 15 residues. The J segment lost 6 bases and the V segment lost 0 bases, leaving 4 bases of the junction unmatched. The CDR3 bases are TGTGCCAGCAGCCAAGACCGGGGAGGGCCCGGGGAGCTGTTTTTT. Translated, it gives CASSQDRGGPGELFF.

The chain joins TRBV19 to TRBJ2-1, with TRBD2 matching over 8 bases. The CDR3 runs to 14 residues. V trimming: 6 bases; J trimming: 1 base; junction bases outside the gene matches: 2. The germline CDR1 and CDR2 sequences are LNHDA and SQIVND (reference sequence). Here the CDR3 DNA reads TGTGCCAGTAGCGGGAGGGGATCCTACAATGAGCAGTTCTTC. Its protein product is CASSGRGSYNEQFF.

This sequence joins TRBV29-1 and TRBJ2-3; 8 bases agree with TRBD1. CDR1 and CDR2 from the germline V gene are SQVTM and ANQGSEA. The CDR3 runs to 16 residues. J was trimmed by 4 bases and V by 1 base; bases with no gene match: 10. In DNA form, the CDR3 reads TGCAGCGTTGAAGGTGCGAGGACAGGGTGGGCAGATACGCAGTATTTT. Translating gives CSVEGARTGWADTQYF.

The V gene is TRBV7-2, the J gene TRBJ2-5, with a possible D match to TRBD2 (5 bases). This CDR3 contains 15 residues. Germline CDR1 is SGHTA and CDR2 is FQGNSA. Between the trimmed V and J ends, which lost 0 bases and 1 base, there was a span of 9 bases. The DNA of the CDR3 is TGTGCCAGCAGCTTAGCGCTGAGCGGCCAAGAGACCCAGTACTTC. This translates into CASSLALSGQETQYF.